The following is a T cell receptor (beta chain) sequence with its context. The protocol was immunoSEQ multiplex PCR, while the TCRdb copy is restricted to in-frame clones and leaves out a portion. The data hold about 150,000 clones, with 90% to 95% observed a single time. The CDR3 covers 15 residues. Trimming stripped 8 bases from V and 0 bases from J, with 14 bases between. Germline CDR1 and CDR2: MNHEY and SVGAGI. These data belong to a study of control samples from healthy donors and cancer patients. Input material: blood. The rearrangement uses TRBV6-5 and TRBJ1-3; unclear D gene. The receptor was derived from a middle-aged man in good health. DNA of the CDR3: TGTGCCAGCGTATGGCAGGAGGCCTCTGGAAACACCATATATTTT. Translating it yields CASVWQEASGNTIYF.